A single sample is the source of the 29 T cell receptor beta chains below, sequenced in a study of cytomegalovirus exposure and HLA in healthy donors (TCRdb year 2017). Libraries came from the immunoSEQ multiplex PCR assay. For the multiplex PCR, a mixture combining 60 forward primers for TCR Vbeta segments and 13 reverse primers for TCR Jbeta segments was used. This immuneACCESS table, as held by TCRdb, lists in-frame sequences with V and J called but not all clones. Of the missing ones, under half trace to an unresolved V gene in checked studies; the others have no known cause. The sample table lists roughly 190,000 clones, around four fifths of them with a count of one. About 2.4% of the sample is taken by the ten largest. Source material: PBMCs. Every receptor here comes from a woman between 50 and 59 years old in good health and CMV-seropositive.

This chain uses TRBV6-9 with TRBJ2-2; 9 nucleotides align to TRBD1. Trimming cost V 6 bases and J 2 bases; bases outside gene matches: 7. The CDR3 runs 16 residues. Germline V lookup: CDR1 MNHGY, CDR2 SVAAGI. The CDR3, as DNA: TGTGCCAGCAGGCTTCCGGGACAGGGAAACACCGGGGAGCTGTTTTTT. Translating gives CASRLPGQGNTGELFF.

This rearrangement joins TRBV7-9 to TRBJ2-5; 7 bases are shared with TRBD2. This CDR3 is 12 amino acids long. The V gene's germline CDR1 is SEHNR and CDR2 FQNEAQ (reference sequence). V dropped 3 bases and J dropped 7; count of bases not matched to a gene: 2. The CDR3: CASSFREGTQYF. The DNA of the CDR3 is TGTGCCAGCAGCTTTAGGGAGGGGACCCAGTACTTC.

The DNA of the CDR3 is TGTGCCAGCAGTGAGACAGGGGATTACGAGCAGTACTTC. Protein: CASSETGDYEQYF. The chain combines TRBV6-1 with TRBJ2-7; 8 bases agree with TRBD1. Germline-derived CDR1 and CDR2 are MNHNS and SASEGT. This CDR3 spans 13 amino acids. The junction had 2 bases not matched to a gene; V was cut back by 3 bases and J by 4 bases.

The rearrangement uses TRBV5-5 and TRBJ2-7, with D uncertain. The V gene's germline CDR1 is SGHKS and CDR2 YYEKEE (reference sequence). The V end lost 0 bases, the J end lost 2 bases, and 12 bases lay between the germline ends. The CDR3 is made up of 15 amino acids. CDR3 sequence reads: CASSLAAVGPYEQYF. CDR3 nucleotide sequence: TGTGCCAGCAGCTTGGCCGCAGTTGGGCCCTACGAGCAGTACTTC.

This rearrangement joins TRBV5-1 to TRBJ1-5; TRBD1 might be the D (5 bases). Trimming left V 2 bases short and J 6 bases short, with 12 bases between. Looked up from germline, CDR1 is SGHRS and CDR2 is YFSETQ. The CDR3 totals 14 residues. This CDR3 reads CASSLNKGAQPQHF. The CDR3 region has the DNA TGCGCCAGCAGCTTAAATAAAGGGGCTCAGCCCCAGCATTTT.

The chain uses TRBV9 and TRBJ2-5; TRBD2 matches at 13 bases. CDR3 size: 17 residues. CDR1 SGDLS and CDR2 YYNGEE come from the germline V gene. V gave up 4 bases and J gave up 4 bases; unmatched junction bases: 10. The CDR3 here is CASSTSGGALGGETQYF. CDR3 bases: TGTGCCAGCAGCACTAGCGGGGGGGCCCTTGGGGGAGAGACCCAGTACTTC.

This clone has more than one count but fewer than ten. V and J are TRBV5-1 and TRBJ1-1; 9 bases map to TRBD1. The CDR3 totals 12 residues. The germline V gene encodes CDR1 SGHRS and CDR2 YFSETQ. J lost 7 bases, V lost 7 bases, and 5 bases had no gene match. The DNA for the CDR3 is TGCGCCAGCGGGACAGGGTCTAATGAAGCTTTCTTT. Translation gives CASGTGSNEAFF.

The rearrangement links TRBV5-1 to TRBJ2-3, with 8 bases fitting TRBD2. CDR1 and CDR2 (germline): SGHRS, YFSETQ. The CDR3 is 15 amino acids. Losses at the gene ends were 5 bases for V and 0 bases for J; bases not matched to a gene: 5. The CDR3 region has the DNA TGCGCCAGCAGATTTTCTAGCGGGAGCACAGATACGCAGTATTTT. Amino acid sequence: CASRFSSGSTDTQYF.

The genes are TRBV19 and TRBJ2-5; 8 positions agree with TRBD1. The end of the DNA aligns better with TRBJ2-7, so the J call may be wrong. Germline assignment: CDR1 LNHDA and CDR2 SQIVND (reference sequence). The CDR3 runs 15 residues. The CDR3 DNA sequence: TGTGCCAGTAGTACCCCGAACAGGGGGGCCTACGAGCAGTACTTC. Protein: CASSTPNRGAYEQYF.

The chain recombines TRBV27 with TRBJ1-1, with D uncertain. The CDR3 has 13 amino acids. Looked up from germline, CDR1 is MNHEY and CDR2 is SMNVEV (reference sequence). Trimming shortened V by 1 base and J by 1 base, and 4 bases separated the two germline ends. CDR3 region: CASSLFRNTEAFF. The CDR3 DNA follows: TGTGCCAGCAGTTTATTCAGGAACACTGAAGCTTTCTTT.

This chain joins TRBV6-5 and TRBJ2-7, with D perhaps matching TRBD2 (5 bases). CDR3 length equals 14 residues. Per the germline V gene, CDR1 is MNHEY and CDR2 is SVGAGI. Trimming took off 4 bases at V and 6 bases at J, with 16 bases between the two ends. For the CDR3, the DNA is TGTGCCAGCAGTTTTGGCGGGCTCCCTGGCGAGCAGTACTTC. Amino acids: CASSFGGLPGEQYF.

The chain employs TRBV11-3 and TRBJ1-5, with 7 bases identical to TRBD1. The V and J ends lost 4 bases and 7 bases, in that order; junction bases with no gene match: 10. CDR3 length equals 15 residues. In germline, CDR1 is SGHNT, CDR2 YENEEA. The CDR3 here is CASSSNRGEGQPQHF. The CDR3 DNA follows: TGTGCCAGCAGCTCGAACAGGGGCGAGGGGCAGCCCCAGCATTTT.

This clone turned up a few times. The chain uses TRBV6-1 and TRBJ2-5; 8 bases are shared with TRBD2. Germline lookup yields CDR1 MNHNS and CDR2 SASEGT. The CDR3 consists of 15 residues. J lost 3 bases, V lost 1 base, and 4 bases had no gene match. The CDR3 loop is CASSEVQRGKETQYF. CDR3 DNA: TGTGCCAGCAGTGAAGTGCAGCGGGGGAAAGAGACCCAGTACTTC.

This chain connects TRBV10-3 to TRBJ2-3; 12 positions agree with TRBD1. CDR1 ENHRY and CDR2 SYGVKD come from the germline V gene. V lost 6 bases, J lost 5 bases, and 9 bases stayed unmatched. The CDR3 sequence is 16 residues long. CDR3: CAISGTGQGALDTQYF. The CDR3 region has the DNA TGTGCCATCAGCGGGACGGGACAGGGGGCGTTAGATACGCAGTATTTT.

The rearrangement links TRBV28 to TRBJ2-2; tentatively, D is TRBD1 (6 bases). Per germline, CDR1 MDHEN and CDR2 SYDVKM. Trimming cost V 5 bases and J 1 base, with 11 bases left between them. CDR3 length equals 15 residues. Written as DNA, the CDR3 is TGTGCCAGCAGTCCTGGGACACTGAACACCGGGGAGCTGTTTTTT. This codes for CASSPGTLNTGELFF.

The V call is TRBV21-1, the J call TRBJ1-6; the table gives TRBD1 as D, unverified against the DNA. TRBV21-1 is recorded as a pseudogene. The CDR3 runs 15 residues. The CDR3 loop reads CASSKIYISNSPLHF. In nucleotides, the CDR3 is TGTGCCAGCAGCAAAATTTACATATCTAATTCACCCCTCCACTTT.

The CDR3 is CGAGQGISGNTIYF. The DNA for the CDR3 is TGTGGGGCCGGACAGGGGATAAGTGGAAACACCATATATTTT. The V call is TRBV6-1, the J call TRBJ1-3; 9 bases match TRBD1. This CDR3 has 14 residues. The V gene's germline CDR1 is MNHNS and CDR2 SASEGT.

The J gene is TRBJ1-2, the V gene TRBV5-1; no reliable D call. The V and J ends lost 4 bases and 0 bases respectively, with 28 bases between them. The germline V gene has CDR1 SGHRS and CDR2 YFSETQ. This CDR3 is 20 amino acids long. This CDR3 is CASSIGLMRSFSLANYGYTF. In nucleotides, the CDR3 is TGCGCCAGCAGCATCGGACTTATGCGTTCGTTCTCGTTAGCTAACTATGGCTACACCTTC.

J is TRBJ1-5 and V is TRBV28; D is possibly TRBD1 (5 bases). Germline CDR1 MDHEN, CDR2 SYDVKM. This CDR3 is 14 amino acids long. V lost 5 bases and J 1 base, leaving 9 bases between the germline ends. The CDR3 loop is CASSPRVSNQPQHF. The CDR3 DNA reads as TGTGCCAGCAGTCCCAGGGTAAGCAATCAGCCCCAGCATTTT.

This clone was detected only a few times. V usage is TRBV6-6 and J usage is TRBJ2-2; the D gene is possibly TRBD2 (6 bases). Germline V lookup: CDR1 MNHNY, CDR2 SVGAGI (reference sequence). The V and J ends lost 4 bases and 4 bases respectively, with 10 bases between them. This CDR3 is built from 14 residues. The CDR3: CASSFSTSTGELFF. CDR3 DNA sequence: TGTGCCAGCAGTTTCTCGACTAGCACCGGGGAGCTGTTTTTT.

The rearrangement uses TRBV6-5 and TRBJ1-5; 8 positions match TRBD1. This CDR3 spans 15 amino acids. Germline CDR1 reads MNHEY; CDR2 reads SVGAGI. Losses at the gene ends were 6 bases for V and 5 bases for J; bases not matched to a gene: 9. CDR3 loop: CASRPAGGDYQPQHF. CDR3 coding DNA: TGTGCCAGCAGGCCCGCAGGGGGCGATTATCAGCCCCAGCATTTT.

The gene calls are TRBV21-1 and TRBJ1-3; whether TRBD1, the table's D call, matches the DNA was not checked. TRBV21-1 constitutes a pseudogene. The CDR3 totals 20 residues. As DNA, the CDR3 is TGTGCCAGCAGCCTACCGGGACAGCAACAAAAAACTAAATCTGGAAACACCATATATTTT. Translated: CASSLPGQQQKTKSGNTIYF.

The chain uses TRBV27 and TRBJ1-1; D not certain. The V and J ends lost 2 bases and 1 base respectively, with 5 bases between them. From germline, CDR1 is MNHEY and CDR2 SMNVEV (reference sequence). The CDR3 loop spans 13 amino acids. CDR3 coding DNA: TGTGCCAGCAGTTTAAACAGGAACACTGAAGCTTTCTTT. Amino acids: CASSLNRNTEAFF.

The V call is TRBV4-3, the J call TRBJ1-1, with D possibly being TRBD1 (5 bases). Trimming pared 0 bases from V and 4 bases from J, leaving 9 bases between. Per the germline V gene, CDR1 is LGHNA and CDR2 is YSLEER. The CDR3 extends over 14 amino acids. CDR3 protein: CASSQDREGTEAFF. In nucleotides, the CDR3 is TGCGCCAGCAGCCAAGACAGGGAGGGCACTGAAGCTTTCTTT.

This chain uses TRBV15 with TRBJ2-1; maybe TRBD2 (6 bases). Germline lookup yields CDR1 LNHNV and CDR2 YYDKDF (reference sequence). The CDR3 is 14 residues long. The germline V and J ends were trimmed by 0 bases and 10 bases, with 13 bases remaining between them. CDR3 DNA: TGTGCCACCAGCAGAGATCGCGGGGCAGTAGAGCAGTTCTTC. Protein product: CATSRDRGAVEQFF. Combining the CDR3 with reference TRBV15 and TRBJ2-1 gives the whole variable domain DAMVIQNPRYQVTQFGKPVTLSCSQTLNHNVMYWYQQKSSQAPKLLFHYYDKDFNNEADTPDNFQSRRPNTSFCFLDIRSPGLGDTAMYLCATSRDRGAVEQFFGPGTRLTVL.

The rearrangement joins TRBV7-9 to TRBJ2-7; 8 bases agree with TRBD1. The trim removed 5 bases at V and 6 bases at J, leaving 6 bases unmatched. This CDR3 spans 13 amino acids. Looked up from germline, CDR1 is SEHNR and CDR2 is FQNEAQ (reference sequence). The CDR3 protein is CASSRGDRGEQYF. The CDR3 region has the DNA TGTGCCAGCAGCCGAGGAGACAGGGGCGAGCAGTACTTC.

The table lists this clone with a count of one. The CDR3 loop reads CASSQGDSGNQPQHF. The CDR3 DNA is TGCGCCAGCAGCCAAGGGGACAGTGGCAATCAGCCCCAGCATTTT. This chain links TRBV4-1 with TRBJ1-5; 7 bases are shared with TRBD1. The CDR3 covers 15 residues. CDR1 and CDR2 (germline): MGHRA, YSYEKL. Trimming at V came to 1 base and at J to 2 bases, leaving 2 bases not matched to a gene.

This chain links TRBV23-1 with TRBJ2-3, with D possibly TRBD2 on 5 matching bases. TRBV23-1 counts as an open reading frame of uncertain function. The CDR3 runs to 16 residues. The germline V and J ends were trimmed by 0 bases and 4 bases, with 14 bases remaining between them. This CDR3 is CASSQSPRGGADTQYF. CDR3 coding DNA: TGCGCCAGCAGTCAATCCCCCCGGGGTGGTGCAGATACGCAGTATTTT.

The CDR3 DNA follows: TGTGCCAGCAGCCCCTCGGGTGATTCACCCCTCCACTTT. Translation: CASSPSGDSPLHF. J is TRBJ1-6 and V is TRBV11-1; D uncertain. This CDR3 is 13 amino acids long. Germline CDR1 SGHAT, CDR2 FQDESV (reference sequence). Trimming removed 5 bases at V and 8 bases at J, with 10 bases between.